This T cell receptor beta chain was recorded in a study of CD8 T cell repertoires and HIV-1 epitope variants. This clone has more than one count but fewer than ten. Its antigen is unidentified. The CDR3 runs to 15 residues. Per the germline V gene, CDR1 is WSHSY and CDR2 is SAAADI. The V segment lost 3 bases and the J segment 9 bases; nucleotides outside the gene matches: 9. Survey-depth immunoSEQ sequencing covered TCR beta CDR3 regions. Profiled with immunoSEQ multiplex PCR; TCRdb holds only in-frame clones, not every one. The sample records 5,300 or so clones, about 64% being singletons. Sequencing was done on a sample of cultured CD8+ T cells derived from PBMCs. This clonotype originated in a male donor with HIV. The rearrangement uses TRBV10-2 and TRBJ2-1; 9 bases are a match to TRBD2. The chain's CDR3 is CASSDSSGGQGEQFF. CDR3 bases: TGCGCCAGCAGTGATTCGAGCGGGGGGCAAGGTGAGCAGTTCTTC.